The 13 T cell receptor beta chains reported below all come from one sample, sequenced in a study of CD8 T cells in Susac syndrome. Random hexamers were used to reverse transcribe the RNA input (about 0.45 to 1 ug). Using its own MiXCR run on the immunoSEQ multiplex PCR reads, TCRdb lists one record per CDR3 protein. The sample contains 50,000 to 55,000 distinct CDR3 sequences, approximately 95% of which appear only once. The sequenced sample consisted of CD8+ T cells from PBMCs. These receptors were collected from a human donor with Susac syndrome.

The V and J genes are TRBV15 and TRBJ1-6; 7 bases match TRBD1. Germline loops: CDR1 LNHNV, CDR2 YYDKDF (reference sequence). Unmatched junction bases numbered 5, after V lost 0 bases and J lost 9 bases. The CDR3 covers 15 residues. CDR3 sequence: CATSRDRQGGSPLHF. CDR3 sequence (DNA): TGTGCCACCAGCAGAGATCGACAGGGTGGTTCACCCCTCCACTTT.

This chain joins TRBV7-6 and TRBJ1-5; 9 bases are shared with TRBD1. The CDR3 sequence is 16 residues long. V shed 4 bases, J shed 12 bases, and the junction held 16 bases outside the gene matches. Germline V gene sequence: CDR1 SGHVS, CDR2 FNYEAQ. The CDR3 DNA sequence: TGTGCCAGCAGCTCGGACAGGGGCAAGGGGGCCGCCCGCCAGCATTTT. It translates to CASSSDRGKGAARQHF.

This rearrangement joins TRBV7-9 to TRBJ2-1, with 9 positions matching TRBD2. The CDR3 covers 15 residues. Per germline, CDR1 SEHNR and CDR2 FQNEAQ (reference sequence). With V trimmed by 3 bases and J by 0 bases, 0 bases remained unmatched. The CDR3 here is CASSFSGSSYNEQFF. CDR3 nucleotides: TGTGCCAGCAGCTTTAGCGGGAGCTCCTACAATGAGCAGTTCTTC.

CDR3 amino acids: CAWSVQGNEQYF. The CDR3 DNA reads as TGTGCCTGGAGTGTACAGGGGAACGAGCAGTACTTC. The chain recombines TRBV30 with TRBJ2-7; 7 bases agree with TRBD1. This CDR3 region has 12 residues. Germline trimming cut 0 bases from V and 5 bases from J; bases unmatched to any gene: 1. Germline V gene sequence: CDR1 GTSNPN, CDR2 SVGIG (reference sequence).

This clonotype has just one count. This sequence joins TRBV11-2 and TRBJ2-7, with TRBD2 identical over 8 bases. This CDR3 is 16 amino acids long. J was trimmed by 3 bases and V by 5 bases; bases with no gene match: 12. Germline V gene data show CDR1 as SGHAT and CDR2 as FQNNGV. CDR3 DNA sequence: TGTGCCAGCAGCACCATCATAGCGGGACCCCTCTACGAGCAGTACTTC. Translation: CASSTIIAGPLYEQYF.

The chain carries TRBV20-1 and TRBJ2-5; 9 bases agree with TRBD2. Germline values: CDR1 DFQATT, CDR2 SNEGSKA (reference sequence). Trimming removed 0 bases from V and 3 bases from J; junction bases left unmatched: 5. This CDR3 is 15 amino acids long. CDR3 in amino acids: CSARDLRLAEETQYF. DNA for the CDR3: TGCAGTGCTAGAGATTTAAGACTAGCGGAAGAGACCCAGTACTTC.

The chain joins TRBV5-6 to TRBJ1-2; 7 bases are a match to TRBD1. The CDR3 loop spans 15 amino acids. Germline loops: CDR1 SGHDT, CDR2 YYEEEE. The V segment lost 4 bases and the J segment 2 bases; nucleotides outside the gene matches: 8. The CDR3 nucleotides read TGTGCCAGCAGCCGTCAAACGGGACAGAACTATGGCTACACCTTC. This gives the protein CASSRQTGQNYGYTF.

The V and J genes are TRBV30 and TRBJ1-1; D gene uncertain. Looked up from germline, CDR1 is GTSNPN and CDR2 is SVGIG (reference sequence). CDR3 size: 12 residues. The ends were cut back, 7 bases at V and 1 base at J, with 10 bases in the middle. DNA for the CDR3: TGTGCCTCGGCGTTTCGGAACACTGAAGCTTTCTTT. Its protein product is CASAFRNTEAFF.

V gene TRBV12-3 or TRBV12-4 combines with J gene TRBJ1-2, with a weak D call TRBD1 (6 bases). The CDR3 length is 11 residues. V lost 3 bases and J 10 bases, leaving 9 bases between the germline ends. In nucleotides, the CDR3 is TGTGCCAGCAGTTTGGACAGCGCCTACACCTTC. This codes for CASSLDSAYTF.

This chain joins TRBV29-1 and TRBJ2-3; 7 positions agree with TRBD2. Germline V gene data show CDR1 as SQVTM and CDR2 as ANQGSEA. With 6 bases clipped from V and 6 bases from J, the junction kept 6 bases outside the gene matches. The CDR3 spans 12 residues. The CDR3 loop is CSVEAGGDTQYF. As DNA, the CDR3 is TGCAGCGTGGAGGCCGGGGGGGATACGCAGTATTTT.

This chain connects TRBV4-1 to TRBJ1-6; 7 nucleotides agree with TRBD1. The CDR3 extends over 16 amino acids. The ends lost 4 bases at V and 4 bases at J; junction bases unmatched: 7. The germline CDR1 and CDR2 sequences are MGHRA and YSYEKL. DNA for the CDR3: TGCGCCAGCAGCCCCGGGACAGAGAGTTATAATTCACCCCTCCACTTT. This translates into CASSPGTESYNSPLHF.

This rearrangement joins TRBV12-3 or TRBV12-4 to TRBJ2-1; 9 bases line up with TRBD2. The ends lost 6 bases at V and 9 bases at J; junction bases unmatched: 12. CDR3 length: 15 residues. The CDR3 loop reads CASSWGTSSAGEQFF. CDR3 DNA: TGTGCCAGCAGCTGGGGGACTAGCTCCGCAGGTGAGCAGTTCTTC.

This clonotype was counted once. J is TRBJ1-1 and V is TRBV29-1; D might be TRBD1 (5 bases). Between the trimmed V and J ends, which lost 3 bases and 1 base, there was a span of 6 bases. Germline loops: CDR1 SQVTM, CDR2 ANQGSEA. CDR3 length equals 12 residues. The CDR3 nucleotides read TGCAGCGTTGAGGGGCAGAACACTGAAGCTTTCTTT. Its protein is CSVEGQNTEAFF.